The 30 T cell receptor beta chains listed next were all sequenced from one sample in a study of OX40 agonist ivuxolimab in advanced cancers. The protocol was immunoSEQ multiplex PCR, while the TCRdb copy is restricted to in-frame clones and leaves out a portion. The table lists 25,000 to 35,000 clones, approximately 86% of them singletons. Sequenced here: CD4+ or CD8+ T cells sorted from blood, sampled in a trial of the OX40 agonist ivuxolimab. The receptors originated from an adult with an advanced solid tumor such as melanoma, head and neck, liver or kidney cancer.

The sample holds one count of this clone. V gene TRBV7-3 combines with J gene TRBJ2-5; D is possibly TRBD2 (6 bases). The CDR3 is 14 residues long. Germline CDR1 SGHTA, CDR2 FQGTGA. The V and J ends lost 4 bases and 3 bases respectively, with 12 bases between them. Here the CDR3 reads CASSSGLGEETQYF. CDR3 nucleotides: TGTGCCAGCAGCTCGGGACTCGGGGAAGAGACCCAGTACTTC.

The chain recombines TRBV7-3 with TRBJ2-5; D is uncertain. Trimming shortened V by 5 bases and J by 1 base, and 8 bases separated the two germline ends. The CDR3 covers 13 residues. Germline V gene sequence: CDR1 SGHTA, CDR2 FQGTGA. For the CDR3, the DNA is TGTGCCAGCAGCCGCATACCCCAAGAGACCCAGTACTTC. It encodes CASSRIPQETQYF. The complete variable domain, with remaining parts taken from reference TRBV7-3 and TRBJ2-5, reads GAGVSQTPSNKVTEKGKYVELRCDPISGHTALYWYRQSLGQGPEFLIYFQGTGAADDSGLPNDRFFAVRPEGSVSTLKIQRTERGDSAVYLCASSRIPQETQYFGPGTRLLVL.

The chain employs TRBV13 and TRBJ2-5, with D maybe TRBD1 (6 bases). Trimming stripped 4 bases from V and 4 bases from J, with 13 bases between. From germline, CDR1 is PRHDT and CDR2 FYEKMQ (reference sequence). This CDR3 is 14 amino acids long. The DNA of the CDR3 is TGTGCCAGCAGCTACTCAGGGGTGGGAGAGACCCAGTACTTC. Its translation is CASSYSGVGETQYF.

CDR3 sequence (DNA): TGTGCCAGCAGCCGCCGGATCCCCCAGGATGAGCAGTTCTTC. Its translation is CASSRRIPQDEQFF. The J gene is TRBJ2-1, the V gene TRBV7-9; no reliable D call. Trimming removed 5 bases from V and 8 bases from J, with 16 bases in between. The CDR3 contains 14 residues. Germline values: CDR1 SEHNR, CDR2 FQNEAQ (reference sequence).

This chain joins TRBV5-6 and TRBJ2-7; D possibly matches TRBD1 or TRBD2 (7 bases each). The CDR3 spans 15 residues. Germline-derived CDR1 and CDR2 are SGHDT and YYEEEE. Trimming cost V 4 bases and J 3 bases, with 17 bases left between them. The CDR3 is CASSGEGTEYYEQYF. CDR3 coding DNA: TGTGCCAGCAGCGGGGAGGGGACAGAATACTACGAGCAGTACTTC.

The chain is built from TRBV9 and TRBJ1-5; D is perhaps TRBD1 (6 bases). The CDR3 runs to 14 residues. V was shortened by 0 bases and J by 7 bases, with 11 bases between the two germline ends. Germline V lookup: CDR1 SGDLS, CDR2 YYNGEE. This chain's CDR3 is CASSVGPGAQPQHF. The CDR3 DNA sequence: TGTGCCAGCAGCGTAGGGCCAGGGGCACAGCCCCAGCATTTT.

The chain employs TRBV9 and TRBJ1-4, with D unclear. Deletions cut 0 bases from V and 0 bases from J, with 6 bases between. The CDR3 spans 15 residues. Germline CDR1 and CDR2: SGDLS and YYNGEE. This chain's CDR3 is CASSVGSATNEKLFF. In DNA, the CDR3 is TGTGCCAGCAGCGTAGGGTCTGCAACTAATGAAAAACTGTTTTTT.

This clone was picked up a small number of times. The V gene is TRBV19, the J gene TRBJ1-2, with D uncertain. The germline CDR1 and CDR2 sequences are LNHDA and SQIVND (reference sequence). V dropped 5 bases and J dropped 5 bases, with 30 bases sitting between them. The CDR3 is 19 amino acids. CDR3 protein: CASSAPPSHPRPPLYGYTF. The CDR3 DNA reads TGTGCCAGTAGTGCCCCCCCGTCTCATCCACGCCCTCCTCTGTATGGCTACACCTTC.

The rearrangement joins TRBV29-1 to TRBJ2-7, with 11 bases that match TRBD2. The length of the CDR3 is 14 residues. Trimming cost V 1 base and J 3 bases; bases outside gene matches: 2. Germline V CDR1 and CDR2: SQVTM, ANQGSEA. The CDR3 nucleotides are TGCAGCGTTGAAGGGGGACTAGCGGACTACGAGCAGTACTTC. Residues: CSVEGGLADYEQYF.

The chain recombines TRBV6-5 with TRBJ2-2; no definite D call. The V gene's germline CDR1 is MNHEY and CDR2 SVGAGI. Trimming took off 8 bases at V and 3 bases at J, with 13 bases between the two ends. This CDR3 is 14 amino acids long. The CDR3: CASGKGWDTGELFF. The CDR3 coding sequence is TGTGCCAGCGGGAAGGGATGGGACACCGGGGAGCTGTTTTTT.

V gene TRBV9 combines with J gene TRBJ2-1; D ambiguous. The V end lost 4 bases, the J end lost 4 bases, and 15 bases lay between the germline ends. The CDR3 runs 15 residues. Germline loops: CDR1 SGDLS, CDR2 YYNGEE. CDR3 region: CASSYTPALYNEQFF. The CDR3 coding sequence is TGTGCCAGCAGCTATACACCTGCCCTGTACAATGAGCAGTTCTTC.

This sequence joins TRBV7-8 and TRBJ1-4; 7 bases map to TRBD1. The CDR3 is 20 residues long. The germline CDR1 and CDR2 sequences are SGHVS and FQNEAQ. V was pared by 1 base and J by 0 bases, with 14 bases of the junction left unmatched. CDR3 sequence reads: CASSLVEEGRGFTTNEKLFF. DNA of the CDR3: TGTGCCAGCAGCTTAGTTGAGGAAGGCAGGGGGTTTACAACTAATGAAAAACTGTTTTTT.

The sample holds one count of this clone. The chain joins TRBV9 to TRBJ2-7, with D perhaps TRBD1 (6 bases). This CDR3 contains 15 residues. V lost 3 bases to trimming and J lost 0 bases, with 13 bases between them. In germline, CDR1 is SGDLS, CDR2 YYNGEE. The CDR3 reads CASSASGQSSYEQYF. CDR3 nucleotides: TGTGCCAGCAGCGCTTCAGGACAGAGCTCCTACGAGCAGTACTTC. Together with reference TRBV9 and TRBJ2-7, the CDR3 gives the full variable domain: DSGVTQTPKHLITATGQRVTLRCSPRSGDLSVYWYQQSLDQGLQFLIQYYNGEERAKGNILERFSAQQFPDLHSELNLSSLELGDSALYFCASSASGQSSYEQYFGPGTRLTVT.

The genes are TRBV27 and TRBJ1-5; weak D call: TRBD1 (5 bases). This CDR3 region has 16 residues. Germline CDR1 reads MNHEY; CDR2 reads SMNVEV (reference sequence). V shed 6 bases and J shed 4 bases, with 19 bases lying between them. CDR3 protein: CASSLDGKRGNQPQHF. The CDR3 DNA sequence: TGTGCCAGCAGCTTAGATGGGAAACGGGGGAATCAGCCCCAGCATTTT.

The chain employs TRBV2 and TRBJ1-1; D is unresolved. With 4 bases removed from V and 14 bases from J, the gap between germline ends came to 11 bases. The germline V gene encodes CDR1 SNHLY and CDR2 FYNNEI. This CDR3 is built from 10 residues. For the CDR3, the DNA is TGTGCCAGCAGTGTAAACGGACCCTTCTTT. Its translation is CASSVNGPFF.

The rearrangement uses TRBV19 and TRBJ2-7; the D gene is possibly TRBD2 (6 bases). The CDR3 loop spans 14 amino acids. With 2 bases removed from V and 6 bases from J, the gap between germline ends came to 14 bases. In germline, CDR1 is LNHDA, CDR2 SQIVND (reference sequence). CDR3 amino acids: CASSISEGYGEQYF. CDR3 in DNA: TGTGCCAGTAGTATATCGGAGGGTTATGGCGAGCAGTACTTC. Full variable domain (rest looked up from reference TRBV19 and TRBJ2-7): DGGITQSPKYLFRKEGQNVTLSCEQNLNHDAMYWYRQDPGQGLRLIYYSQIVNDFQKGDIAEGYSVSREKKESFPLTVTSAQKNPTAFYLCASSISEGYGEQYFGPGTRLTVT.

The rearrangement links TRBV9 to TRBJ2-5; TRBD2 matches at 9 bases. Trimming cost V 2 bases and J 5 bases; bases outside gene matches: 13. CDR1 SGDLS and CDR2 YYNGEE come from the germline V gene. The CDR3 is 17 residues long. CDR3 nucleotide sequence: TGTGCCAGCAGCGTTACGCGGGAGGGCCCAGGCGTGGAGACCCAGTACTTC. This codes for CASSVTREGPGVETQYF.

This chain uses TRBV13 with TRBJ2-4; D tentatively reads TRBD1 or TRBD2 (5 bases each). The germline CDR1 and CDR2 sequences are PRHDT and FYEKMQ (reference sequence). The CDR3 spans 17 residues. Trimming removed 5 bases from V and 3 bases from J, with 20 bases in between. The DNA of the CDR3 is TGTGCCAGCAGCCCCGTGGGGGATGTTGTGGACAAAAACATTCAGTACTTC. Protein: CASSPVGDVVDKNIQYF.

This rearrangement joins TRBV7-9 to TRBJ1-1, with TRBD1 matching over 7 bases. The CDR3 loop spans 17 amino acids. In germline, CDR1 is SEHNR, CDR2 FQNEAQ (reference sequence). The ends lost 3 bases at V and 0 bases at J; junction bases unmatched: 10. CDR3 DNA: TGTGCCAGCAGCTTCCCGACAGGGAGTTACGTGAACACTGAAGCTTTCTTT. Its protein product is CASSFPTGSYVNTEAFF.

J is TRBJ2-2 and V is TRBV7-9; D remains unclear. Trimming removed 5 bases from V and 12 bases from J, with 7 bases in between. The length of the CDR3 is 10 residues. From germline, CDR1 is SEHNR and CDR2 FQNEAQ (reference sequence). CDR3 residues: CASSPPQLFF. The CDR3 coding sequence is TGTGCCAGCAGCCCCCCCCAGCTGTTTTTT.

J is TRBJ1-6 and V is TRBV21-1. TRBV21-1 counts as a pseudogene. The length of the CDR3 is 19 residues. CDR3: CASSRSIPSMHLDNSPLHF. The CDR3 DNA reads TGTGCCAGCAGCAGATCAATCCCGAGCATGCATTTGGATAATTCACCCCTCCACTTT.

This chain links TRBV6-5 with TRBJ2-7; 11 nucleotides align to TRBD1. V dropped 2 bases and J dropped 5; count of bases not matched to a gene: 8. Germline V gene lookup returns CDR1 MNHEY and CDR2 SVGAGI. The CDR3 extends over 16 amino acids. CDR3 region: CASSYTGGQGGHEQYF. Written as DNA, the CDR3 is TGTGCCAGCAGTTACACGGGGGGACAGGGGGGGCACGAGCAGTACTTC.

The sample holds one count of this clone. The chain combines TRBV15 with TRBJ2-3; D not resolved. V was shortened by 0 bases and J by 2 bases, with 9 bases between the two germline ends. The CDR3 contains 15 residues. Germline values: CDR1 LNHNV, CDR2 YYDKDF (reference sequence). The CDR3 spells CATSRDLGSTDTQYF. CDR3 DNA sequence: TGTGCCACCAGCAGAGATTTGGGCTCCACAGATACGCAGTATTTT.

This sequence joins TRBV5-1 and TRBJ1-3; a weak D match, TRBD1 (5 bases). The CDR3 sequence is 15 residues long. Germline V gene lookup returns CDR1 SGHRS and CDR2 YFSETQ. Trimming removed 0 bases at V and 2 bases at J, with 9 bases between. The CDR3 spells CASSLEGTAGNTIYF. The CDR3 nucleotides are TGCGCCAGCAGCTTGGAGGGGACGGCTGGAAACACCATATATTTT.

The V gene is TRBV5-1, the J gene TRBJ2-7, with D possibly being TRBD2 (6 bases). With 0 bases removed from V and 3 bases from J, the gap between germline ends came to 16 bases. The CDR3 contains 16 residues. Per the germline V gene, CDR1 is SGHRS and CDR2 is YFSETQ. CDR3 loop: CASSLGRGPRFYEQYF. The CDR3 DNA sequence: TGCGCCAGCAGCTTGGGGCGGGGCCCAAGATTCTACGAGCAGTACTTC.

This clone was observed a handful of times. The CDR3 sequence is CASSQSGREDHEQYF. CDR3 bases: TGTGCCAGCAGCCAATCGGGACGGGAAGACCACGAGCAGTACTTC. V gene TRBV4-2 combines with J gene TRBJ2-7; D is perhaps TRBD1 or TRBD2 (5 bases each). The CDR3 extends over 15 amino acids. The V gene's germline CDR1 is LGHNA and CDR2 YNFKEQ. Trimming shortened V by 2 bases and J by 5 bases, and 16 bases separated the two germline ends.

This rearrangement joins TRBV28 to TRBJ1-3; maybe TRBD1 (5 bases). CDR1 and CDR2 from the germline V gene are MDHEN and SYDVKM. The CDR3 has 15 amino acids. Deletions cut 6 bases from V and 0 bases from J, with 12 bases between. In DNA form, the CDR3 reads TGTGCCAGCAGCGCTCCGGGACTCTCTGGAAACACCATATATTTT. Translation gives CASSAPGLSGNTIYF.

This chain joins TRBV29-1 and TRBJ2-7; 12 bases are shared with TRBD2. Germline V gene lookup returns CDR1 SQVTM and CDR2 ANQGSEA. The CDR3 has 16 amino acids. J lost 6 bases, V lost 4 bases, and 13 bases had no gene match. CDR3 residues: CSVGGALAGGPGEQYF. The CDR3 region has the DNA TGCAGCGTTGGGGGGGCCCTAGCGGGAGGGCCAGGCGAGCAGTACTTC.

This chain connects TRBV29-1 to TRBJ2-1; either TRBD1 or TRBD2 may fit D (6 bases each). The CDR3 loop spans 13 amino acids. Germline lookup yields CDR1 SQVTM and CDR2 ANQGSEA. CDR3 protein: CIATGAVYNEQFF. CDR3 nucleotide sequence: TGCATCGCGACGGGGGCGGTATACAATGAGCAGTTCTTC.

The count of this clone is one. The chain recombines TRBV11-2 with TRBJ1-2; 9 bases are shared with TRBD1. With 0 bases clipped from V and 5 bases from J, the junction kept 10 bases outside the gene matches. CDR3 length: 17 residues. Per germline, CDR1 SGHAT and CDR2 FQNNGV. CDR3 in DNA: TGTGCCAGCAGCTTAGATAGTGGCACAGGGGGCGTGTATGGCTACACCTTC. It specifies CASSLDSGTGGVYGYTF.